This T cell receptor (beta chain) comes out of a study of T cell responses to AZD1222 COVID-19 vaccine. Findings and caveats of the study: CD4 TCRs covered the whole spike, strongest at regions 160-218 and 743-854. Breadth and depth of Spike-specific TCRs rose after two AZD1222 doses. A mostly white British donor set with more females was recruited, and clonal diversity was possibly underestimated.

To note about this clone: Its specificity is not known.

Repertoires were generated with immunoSEQ multiplex PCR, while TCRdb's copy carries only in-frame clones and drops some. The table includes approximately 100,000 clones, roughly 86% detected once. V lost 0 bases and J lost 5; bases outside the gene matches: 12. The V gene's germline CDR1 is SGHRS and CDR2 YFSETQ. The CDR3 covers 19 residues. This sequence joins TRBV5-1 and TRBJ2-2; TRBD2 aligns across 11 bases. This TCR was recovered from an adult in good health. The sequenced sample was peripheral blood, obtained on day 0 of AZD1222 vaccination. CDR3 loop: CASSLGPSGRTTLTGELFF. Here the CDR3 DNA reads TGCGCCAGCAGCTTGGGTCCTAGCGGGAGGACTACTCTAACCGGGGAGCTGTTTTTT.